Listed below are T cell receptor beta chains from one sample, sequenced in a study of CD8 T cells in Susac syndrome. TCRdb analysed the immunoSEQ multiplex PCR reads with MiXCR anew, one entry per CDR3 protein. The table lists 300,000 or so distinct CDR3 sequences, about 90% of them singletons. The sample was CD4+ T cells from PBMCs. Receptors were obtained from a human donor with multiple sclerosis. Both conserved end residues are part of each CDR3. The D gene is left open where the match is weak. The listing skips clone size in some rows; elsewhere it reads once, few, many or a size class.

DNA: TGCAGTGCTAGAGGGGCCCTCAATCAGCCCCAGCATTTT
CDR3: CSARGALNQPQHF
V: TRBV20-1
size: -
D: -
length: 13
J: TRBJ1-5

DNA: TGTGCCAGCACCAATCCCCAGGGGCTGAAGTATGGCTACACCTTC
CDR3: CASTNPQGLKYGYTF
V: TRBV12-3/TRBV12-4
size: -
D: -
length: 15
J: TRBJ1-2

DNA: TGCAGCGTTGTAGAGCAGCAAGAGACCCAGTACTTC
CDR3: CSVVEQQETQYF
V: TRBV29-1
size: -
D: -
length: 12
J: TRBJ2-5

DNA: TGTGCCAGCAGCTTAGCGTGGCGAAGAAGCTCCTACAATGAGCAGTTCTTC
CDR3: CASSLAWRRSSYNEQFF
V: TRBV11-1
size: -
D: -
length: 17
J: TRBJ2-1

DNA: TGCAGCGTTGAATCGCTGACGGCATATGGCTACACCTTC
CDR3: CSVESLTAYGYTF
V: TRBV29-1
size: -
D: -
length: 13
J: TRBJ1-2

DNA: TGTGCCAGCAGTTTTCTACTAGCGACCGGGGAGCTGTTTTTT
CDR3: CASSFLLATGELFF
V: TRBV12-3/TRBV12-4
size: -
D: TRBD2
length: 14
J: TRBJ2-2

DNA: TGCAGTGCTAGACCCCCGGGACTAGCGGGGGACTCCTACGAGCAGTACTTC
CDR3: CSARPPGLAGDSYEQYF
V: TRBV20-1
size: once
D: TRBD2
length: 17
J: TRBJ2-7

DNA: TGTGCCAGCAGCTTAGATATGTATGGGCAGTACTTC
CDR3: CASSLDMYGQYF
V: TRBV11-2
size: -
D: -
length: 12
J: TRBJ2-5

DNA: TGTGCCAGCAGCTTAGCCGAAAACAGGGGCTATGGCTACACCTTC
CDR3: CASSLAENRGYGYTF
V: TRBV7-9
size: -
D: TRBD1
length: 15
J: TRBJ1-2

DNA: TGTGCCATCAGTGAGCCTGGGACAATTGCTTTCTTT
CDR3: CAISEPGTIAFF
V: TRBV10-3
size: -
D: -
length: 12
J: TRBJ1-1

DNA: TGTGCCAGCAGCCGGAAGCGGGGGGATCAAGAGACCCAGTACTTC
CDR3: CASSRKRGDQETQYF
V: TRBV3-1
size: -
D: TRBD2
length: 15
J: TRBJ2-5

DNA: TGTGCCAGTACCCCAGGGGGACAGGGTTTTGGAAAACTGTTTTTT
CDR3: CASTPGGQGFGKLFF
V: TRBV19
size: -
D: TRBD1
length: 15
J: TRBJ1-4

DNA: TGTGCCAGCAGCGTAGACGTCAGGGCCGGAACTGAAGCTTTCTTT
CDR3: CASSVDVRAGTEAFF
V: TRBV9
size: -
D: -
length: 15
J: TRBJ1-1

DNA: TGTGCCAGCAGCGTAGCTACTAGCGGGGGACCTCAGTTCTTC
CDR3: CASSVATSGGPQFF
V: TRBV9
size: -
D: TRBD2
length: 14
J: TRBJ2-1

DNA: TGTGCCAGCAGCTTCAGGTGGAGGATAGGAGGCTACACCTTC
CDR3: CASSFRWRIGGYTF
V: TRBV7-2
size: -
D: -
length: 14
J: TRBJ1-2

DNA: TGTGCCAGCAGTTGGCACAGGGATCAGCCCCAGCATTTT
CDR3: CASSWHRDQPQHF
V: TRBV21-1
size: -
D: -
length: 13
J: TRBJ1-5

DNA: TGTGCCAGCAGTCAGCGACAGGGGCCCAAAAACATTCAGTACTTC
CDR3: CASSQRQGPKNIQYF
V: TRBV27
size: -
D: TRBD1
length: 15
J: TRBJ2-4

DNA: TGTGCCAGCAGCCCCGAACTGGGCCGCTCCTACGAGCAGTACTTC
CDR3: CASSPELGRSYEQYF
V: TRBV12-3/TRBV12-4
size: -
D: -
length: 15
J: TRBJ2-7

DNA: TGCAGTGCTAGAGGAGCCGTCGGTTTGAGTCAGCCCCAGCATTTT
CDR3: CSARGAVGLSQPQHF
V: TRBV20-1
size: -
D: -
length: 15
J: TRBJ1-5

DNA: TGCGCCAGCACCGCAGGGGCGGTATCGGCGGGGGAGCAGTACTTC
CDR3: CASTAGAVSAGEQYF
V: TRBV5-1
size: few
D: -
length: 15
J: TRBJ2-7

DNA: -
CDR3: CASSQSVVRRPGSCFF
V: TRBV23-1
size: once
D: -
length: 16
J: TRBJ2-2

DNA: TGTGCCAGCAGTTCCGGGTCTCAGGGGGGATCACCCCTCCACTTT
CDR3: CASSSGSQGGSPLHF
V: TRBV28
size: -
D: TRBD1
length: 15
J: TRBJ1-6

DNA: TGTGCCAGCAGCCCCCGGAGCATCCCGAGGGACACAGATACGCAGTATTTT
CDR3: CASSPRSIPRDTDTQYF
V: TRBV7-2
size: -
D: -
length: 17
J: TRBJ2-3

DNA: TGTGCCAGCAGTTTCGGGGGGGCTGAAGCTTTCTTT
CDR3: CASSFGGAEAFF
V: TRBV12-3/TRBV12-4
size: -
D: -
length: 12
J: TRBJ1-1

DNA: TGTGCTAGTGGTTTGGTACGAATTGGGGCAACTAATGAAAAACTGTTTTTT
CDR3: CASGLVRIGATNEKLFF
V: TRBV12-5
size: -
D: -
length: 17
J: TRBJ1-4

DNA: TGCGCCAGCAGCTTTGACGGCCAAACATACAATGAGCAGTTCTTC
CDR3: CASSFDGQTYNEQFF
V: TRBV5-1
size: -
D: -
length: 15
J: TRBJ2-1

DNA: TGTGCTAGTGGTCCACCCTGGGGCACAGATACGCAGTATTTT
CDR3: CASGPPWGTDTQYF
V: TRBV12-5
size: -
D: -
length: 14
J: TRBJ2-3

DNA: TGTGCCAGCAGTTATATGGGACTAGCGGGAGGGCCGCAGTACTTC
CDR3: CASSYMGLAGGPQYF
V: TRBV12-3/TRBV12-4
size: -
D: TRBD2
length: 15
J: TRBJ2-7

DNA: TGTGCCAGTAGTCCGGGGGGGGCCCGGGAAGATACGCAGTATTTT
CDR3: CASSPGGAREDTQYF
V: TRBV19
size: once
D: TRBD2
length: 15
J: TRBJ2-3

DNA: TGTGCCAGCAGCCCAGGGACTAGCGGGAGTGAGCAGTTCTTC
CDR3: CASSPGTSGSEQFF
V: TRBV3-1
size: once
D: TRBD2
length: 14
J: TRBJ2-1

DNA: TGTGCCAGCAGCTTAGGACGGGGGAACACTGAAGCTTTCTTT
CDR3: CASSLGRGNTEAFF
V: TRBV7-9
size: -
D: -
length: 14
J: TRBJ1-1

DNA: TGTGCCAGCAGCCAAGATCGGGCCACAGATACGCAGTATTTT
CDR3: CASSQDRATDTQYF
V: TRBV4-2
size: -
D: -
length: 14
J: TRBJ2-3

DNA: TGTGCCAGCAGTTTGACCTCCGAGTCTGGCTACACCTTC
CDR3: CASSLTSESGYTF
V: TRBV12-3/TRBV12-4
size: -
D: -
length: 13
J: TRBJ1-2

DNA: TGTGCCAGCAGCTTAGGGCCCCACAGGGAGACTGAAGCTTTCTTT
CDR3: CASSLGPHRETEAFF
V: TRBV7-2
size: -
D: -
length: 15
J: TRBJ1-1

DNA: TGCAGCGGCAGGGTCGGGGGGTGGGGAGGTGAAGCTTTCTTT
CDR3: CSGRVGGWGGEAFF
V: TRBV29-1
size: -
D: -
length: 14
J: TRBJ1-1

DNA: TGCGCCAGCAGTCAAAGGATACAGGGGGCTGGGGCCAACGTCCTGACTTTC
CDR3: CASSQRIQGAGANVLTF
V: TRBV23-1
size: -
D: TRBD1
length: 17
J: TRBJ2-6

DNA: TGCGCCAGCAGCTTAACTAGCGGGAGGCCCTACAATGAGCAGTTCTTC
CDR3: CASSLTSGRPYNEQFF
V: TRBV5-1
size: -
D: TRBD2
length: 16
J: TRBJ2-1

DNA: TGTGCCAGCAGCCAAGACCTTGCTAGCGGGTTCACAGATACGCAGTATTTT
CDR3: CASSQDLASGFTDTQYF
V: TRBV3-1
size: -
D: TRBD2
length: 17
J: TRBJ2-3

DNA: TGTGCCAGCACCCCGGACAGGGCCAAGGACGAGCAGTACTTC
CDR3: CASTPDRAKDEQYF
V: TRBV6-6
size: -
D: TRBD1
length: 14
J: TRBJ2-7

DNA: TGTGCCAGCAGTATCGACCTCGTTAGCGATGAGCAGTTCTTC
CDR3: CASSIDLVSDEQFF
V: TRBV27
size: once
D: -
length: 14
J: TRBJ2-1

DNA: TGTGCCAGCAGCTTAGCTCCTAGCGGTTTTAGCACAGATACGCAGTATTTT
CDR3: CASSLAPSGFSTDTQYF
V: TRBV7-2
size: -
D: TRBD2
length: 17
J: TRBJ2-3

DNA: TGTGCCAGCACCCTCCCGGGTACAGGGAAGACTGAAGCTTTCTTT
CDR3: CASTLPGTGKTEAFF
V: TRBV12-3/TRBV12-4
size: -
D: -
length: 15
J: TRBJ1-1

DNA: TGCAGTGCTAGGGATAGCGGGGGGCGCACCGGGGAGCTGTTTTTT
CDR3: CSARDSGGRTGELFF
V: TRBV20-1
size: -
D: TRBD2
length: 15
J: TRBJ2-2

DNA: TGTGCCAGCAGCTCTACGGCGGGTCAGCCCCAGCATTTT
CDR3: CASSSTAGQPQHF
V: TRBV12-3/TRBV12-4
size: -
D: -
length: 13
J: TRBJ1-5

DNA: TGCAGCGGACTAACCCCCAGCGGCACGAACACTGAAGCTTTCTTT
CDR3: CSGLTPSGTNTEAFF
V: TRBV29-1
size: -
D: -
length: 15
J: TRBJ1-1

DNA: TGCAGTGCTCCCCTTCCGGAAAACATTCAGTACTTC
CDR3: CSAPLPENIQYF
V: TRBV20-1
size: once
D: -
length: 12
J: TRBJ2-4

DNA: TGTGCCTGGGGCGGGTGGGGGACCTACAATGAGCAGTTCTTC
CDR3: CAWGGWGTYNEQFF
V: TRBV30
size: -
D: -
length: 14
J: TRBJ2-1

DNA: TGTGCCAGCAGCTTATGGGCGGTGTCCTACGAGCAGTACTTC
CDR3: CASSLWAVSYEQYF
V: TRBV7-2
size: once
D: -
length: 14
J: TRBJ2-7

DNA: TGCGCCAGCAGCCAAGTTGGCATCAGAGAACCAGAGCAGTTCTTC
CDR3: CASSQVGIREPEQFF
V: TRBV4-3
size: -
D: -
length: 15
J: TRBJ2-1

DNA: TGTGCCAGCAGTGGTAGGGGATTTCAGCCCCAGCATTTT
CDR3: CASSGRGFQPQHF
V: TRBV2
size: -
D: -
length: 13
J: TRBJ1-5

DNA: TGTGCCACCAGCAGAGATCTAAGGGTGGGGGGCTACGAGCAGTACTTC
CDR3: CATSRDLRVGGYEQYF
V: TRBV15
size: -
D: -
length: 16
J: TRBJ2-7

DNA: TGTGCCAGCAGCGTATACGGAGGAACGCAGTATTTT
CDR3: CASSVYGGTQYF
V: TRBV9
size: -
D: -
length: 12
J: TRBJ2-3

DNA: TGTGCCAGCAGTGGGTGGGATCCTGCCCTGAACACTGAAGCTTTCTTT
CDR3: CASSGWDPALNTEAFF
V: TRBV12-3/TRBV12-4
size: -
D: -
length: 16
J: TRBJ1-1

DNA: TGTGCCAGCAGCCAAGGGGGGGTTGGGTATGGCTACACCTTC
CDR3: CASSQGGVGYGYTF
V: TRBV3-1
size: once
D: -
length: 14
J: TRBJ1-2

DNA: TGTGCCAGCAGCCAATTACAGAAGAATGGCTACACCTTC
CDR3: CASSQLQKNGYTF
V: TRBV3-1
size: -
D: -
length: 13
J: TRBJ1-2

DNA: TGCGCCAGCAGCTTCAACCCAGGGGGTAACGCAGATACGCAGTATTTT
CDR3: CASSFNPGGNADTQYF
V: TRBV5-1
size: -
D: TRBD1
length: 16
J: TRBJ2-3

DNA: TGTGCCAGTAGTATGGGGACCACAGGGACCTACGAGCAGTACTTC
CDR3: CASSMGTTGTYEQYF
V: TRBV19
size: once
D: -
length: 15
J: TRBJ2-7

DNA: TGTGCCAGCAGTTACGGGGGGGGTGGTAATCAGCCCCAGCATTTT
CDR3: CASSYGGGGNQPQHF
V: TRBV6-6
size: -
D: -
length: 15
J: TRBJ1-5

DNA: TGCAGTGCTAGTCGTGGGATTACCTACAATGAGCAGTTCTTC
CDR3: CSASRGITYNEQFF
V: TRBV20-1
size: -
D: -
length: 14
J: TRBJ2-1

DNA: TGTGCCACCAGTGAGACAGGGTCACCCTCCACCGGGGAGCTGTTTTTT
CDR3: CATSETGSPSTGELFF
V: TRBV24-1
size: few
D: TRBD1
length: 16
J: TRBJ2-2